The 10 T cell receptor beta chains below come from one sample, sequenced in a study of T cell responses to AZD1222 COVID-19 vaccine. TCRdb keeps only in-frame clones here, not all; method: immunoSEQ multiplex PCR. Among 140,000 to 150,000 clones, approximately 86% were seen once, and the ten largest hold about 5%. The sequencing used peripheral blood, collected 28 days after the second dose of the MenACWY control vaccine. These receptor sequences come from an adult who received the MenACWY meningococcal vaccine as a control.

This clone appeared a few times. The genes are TRBV13 and TRBJ1-1; a possible D gene is TRBD1 (6 bases). The CDR3 sequence is 15 residues long. Trimming took 0 bases from V and 2 from J, leaving 10 bases between them. CDR1 and CDR2 (germline): PRHDT, FYEKMQ (reference sequence). CDR3 DNA sequence: TGTGCCAGCAGCTTAGGGGGGGCCAAAAACACTGAAGCTTTCTTT. Amino acids: CASSLGGAKNTEAFF.

This CDR3 reads CASSPYPQGVGEKLFF. The DNA of the CDR3 is TGTGCCAGCAGCCCTTACCCGCAGGGTGTTGGTGAAAAACTGTTTTTT. This chain uses TRBV7-2 with TRBJ1-4; weak D call: TRBD1 (5 bases). CDR3 length: 16 amino acids. Trimming stripped 5 bases from V and 7 bases from J, with 20 bases between. CDR1 SGHTA and CDR2 FQGNSA come from the germline V gene. Full variable domain (rest looked up from reference TRBV7-2 and TRBJ1-4): GAGVSQSPSNKVTEKGKDVELRCDPISGHTALYWYRQSLGQGLEFLIYFQGNSAPDKSGLPSDRFSAERTGGSVSTLTIQRTQQEDSAVYLCASSPYPQGVGEKLFFGSGTQLSVL.

The rearrangement joins TRBV5-4 to TRBJ1-3, with TRBD1 as a possible D gene (5 bases). The length of the CDR3 is 14 residues. V lost 0 bases, J lost 4 bases, and 8 bases lay in between. In germline, CDR1 is SGHNT, CDR2 YYREEE (reference sequence). In nucleotides, the CDR3 is TGTGCCAGCAGCTTGGCCGGGGCAGGAAACACCATATATTTT. It translates to CASSLAGAGNTIYF. Looking up the rest from reference TRBV5-4 and TRBJ1-3 gives the full variable domain: ETGVTQSPTHLIKTRGQQVTLRCSSQSGHNTVSWYQQALGQGPQFIFQYYREEENGRGNFPPRFSGLQFPNYSSELNVNALELDDSALYLCASSLAGAGNTIYFGEGSWLTVV.

This sequence joins TRBV29-1 and TRBJ1-2; D is ambiguous. Looked up from germline, CDR1 is SQVTM and CDR2 is ANQGSEA. The CDR3 runs 13 residues. V dropped 8 bases and J dropped 4 bases, with 17 bases sitting between them. The CDR3 coding sequence is TGCAGCACTTCCTACGACGTGGGCTATGGCTACACCTTC. Encoded protein: CSTSYDVGYGYTF. Drawing the rest from reference TRBV29-1 and TRBJ1-2, the complete variable domain is SAVISQKPSRDICQRGTSLTIQCQVDSQVTMMFWYRQQPGQSLTLIATANQGSEATYESGFVIDKFPISRPNLTFSTLTVSNMSPEDSSIYLCSTSYDVGYGYTFGSGTRLTVV.

The rearrangement uses TRBV6-4 and TRBJ2-3, with D perhaps TRBD1 (5 bases). Germline V gene sequence: CDR1 MRHNA, CDR2 SNTAGT. The CDR3 consists of 13 residues. The germline V and J ends were trimmed by 2 bases and 8 bases, with 11 bases remaining between them. CDR3 amino acids: CASSDVEQATQYF. The CDR3 DNA sequence: TGTGCCAGCAGTGACGTTGAACAGGCTACGCAGTATTTT.

V usage is TRBV5-1 and J usage is TRBJ1-1; a weak D match, TRBD1 (6 bases). V lost 0 bases to trimming and J lost 5 bases, with 8 bases between them. Germline CDR1 reads SGHRS; CDR2 reads YFSETQ. The CDR3 is 13 amino acids. CDR3 in DNA: TGCGCCAGCAGCTTGGTCAGGGGAACTGAAGCTTTCTTT. It translates to CASSLVRGTEAFF.

The chain has TRBV25-1 and TRBJ1-3; D is ambiguous. Germline V gives CDR1 MGHDK, CDR2 SYGVNS. V lost 4 bases and J lost 0, with 7 bases in between. This CDR3 spans 14 amino acids. The CDR3 region is CASSGSYSGNTIYF. CDR3 bases: TGTGCCAGCAGTGGCAGTTACTCTGGAAACACCATATATTTT.

This chain links TRBV11-2 with TRBJ1-1; a weak D match, TRBD1 (6 bases). Germline V gene sequence: CDR1 SGHAT, CDR2 FQNNGV. The CDR3 contains 18 residues. Deletions cut 5 bases from V and 3 bases from J, with 25 bases between. The CDR3: CASSPTAWSRGEDTEAFF. The CDR3 bases are TGTGCCAGCAGCCCGACTGCATGGAGCAGGGGTGAGGACACTGAAGCTTTCTTT. The full variable domain, in which reference TRBV11-2 and TRBJ1-1 provide the parts outside the CDR3, is EAGVAQSPRYKIIEKRQSVAFWCNPISGHATLYWYQQILGQGPKLLIQFQNNGVVDDSQLPKDRFSAERLKGVDSTLKIQPAKLEDSAVYLCASSPTAWSRGEDTEAFFGQGTRLTVV.

In the case of this clone: Other DNA sequences of this sample code for an identical CDR3. J is TRBJ2-7 and V is TRBV7-9; maybe TRBD1 (6 bases). The CDR3 consists of 13 residues. V was clipped by 0 bases and J by 3 bases, with 6 bases between them. CDR1 is SEHNR, CDR2 FQNEAQ, per germline (reference sequence). CDR3 region: CASSLAGGYEQYF. The CDR3, as DNA: TGTGCCAGCAGCTTAGCAGGGGGCTACGAGCAGTACTTC.

The chain links TRBV5-4 to TRBJ1-2; the D is unclear. Germline V CDR1 and CDR2: SGHNT, YYREEE (reference sequence). CDR3 length: 13 residues. Deletions cut 0 bases from V and 8 bases from J, with 11 bases between. Here the CDR3 reads CASSLGQLPGYTF. The CDR3 coding sequence is TGTGCCAGCAGCTTGGGCCAGCTTCCGGGCTACACCTTC.